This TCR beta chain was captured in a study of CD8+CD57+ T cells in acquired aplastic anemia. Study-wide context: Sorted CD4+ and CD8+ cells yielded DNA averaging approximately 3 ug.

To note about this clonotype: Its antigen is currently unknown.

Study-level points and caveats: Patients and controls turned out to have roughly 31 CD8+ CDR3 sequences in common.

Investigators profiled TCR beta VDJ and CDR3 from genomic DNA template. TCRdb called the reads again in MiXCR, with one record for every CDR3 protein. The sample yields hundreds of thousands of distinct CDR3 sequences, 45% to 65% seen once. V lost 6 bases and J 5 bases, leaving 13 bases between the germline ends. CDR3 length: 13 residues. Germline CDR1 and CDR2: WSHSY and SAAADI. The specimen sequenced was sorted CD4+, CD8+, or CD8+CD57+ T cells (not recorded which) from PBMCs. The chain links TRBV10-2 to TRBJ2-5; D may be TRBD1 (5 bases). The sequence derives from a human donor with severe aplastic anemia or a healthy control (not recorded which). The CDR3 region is CASRDTSRETQYF. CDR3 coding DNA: TGCGCCAGCAGGGACACCTCCCGGGAGACCCAGTACTTC.